This record looks at one TCR beta chain sequence and its context. CDR1 is SGHTA, CDR2 FQGNSA, per germline. V was clipped by 11 bases and J by 5 bases, with 12 bases between them. This CDR3 region has 11 residues. The sample is drawn from a study of blood T cell repertoires in COVID-19. Study-wide context: COVID-19 samples from acute and convalescent phases originated in the United States, Italy and Spain. T cells, B-cell-depleted T cells, or PBMCs provided the cDNA or gDNA that served as material.

The authors' processing: Amplifying reference gene primers gave estimates of nucleated cell counts. Here immunoSEQ multiplex PCR was the method, and the copy in TCRdb shows in-frame clones only, minus some. V, J and clone size derive from that table, while D and trimming were established from the DNA sequence. The sample has 150,000 to 200,000 clones; roughly 77% are singletons. V usage is TRBV7-2 and J usage is TRBJ2-5; D remains unclear. This TCR was sampled from a human donor in a cohort sampled during active COVID-19. The specimen was peripheral blood. CDR3 nucleotide sequence: TGTGCCGGCGCGGCTGGGGAGACCCAGTACTTC. It codes for CAGAAGETQYF.